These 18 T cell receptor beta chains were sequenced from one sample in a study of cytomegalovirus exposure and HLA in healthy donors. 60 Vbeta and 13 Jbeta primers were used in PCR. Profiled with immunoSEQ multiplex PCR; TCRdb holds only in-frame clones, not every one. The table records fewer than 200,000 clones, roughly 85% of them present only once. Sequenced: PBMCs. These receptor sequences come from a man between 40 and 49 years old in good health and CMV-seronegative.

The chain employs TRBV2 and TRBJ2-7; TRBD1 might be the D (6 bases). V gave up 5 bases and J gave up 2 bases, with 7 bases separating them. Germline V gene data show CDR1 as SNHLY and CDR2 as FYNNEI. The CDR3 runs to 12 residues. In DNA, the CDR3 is TGTGCCAGCAGTTGGACAGCCTACGAGCAGTACTTC. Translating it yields CASSWTAYEQYF. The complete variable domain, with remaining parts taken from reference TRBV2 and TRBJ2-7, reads EPEVTQTPSHQVTQMGQEVILRCVPISNHLYFYWYRQILGQKVEFLVSFYNNEISEKSEIFDDQFSVERPDGSNFTLKIRSTKLEDSAMYFCASSWTAYEQYFGPGTRLTVT.

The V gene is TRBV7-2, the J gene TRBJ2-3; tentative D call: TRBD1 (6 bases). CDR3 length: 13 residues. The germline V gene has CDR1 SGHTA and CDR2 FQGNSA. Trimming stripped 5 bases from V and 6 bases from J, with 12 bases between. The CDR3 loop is CASSRQAEDTQYF. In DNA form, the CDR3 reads TGTGCCAGCAGCCGACAGGCCGAGGATACGCAGTATTTT.

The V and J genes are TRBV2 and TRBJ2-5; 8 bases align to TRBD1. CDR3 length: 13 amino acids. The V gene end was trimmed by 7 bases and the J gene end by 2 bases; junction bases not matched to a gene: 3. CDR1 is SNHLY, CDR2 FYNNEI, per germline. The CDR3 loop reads CASKRQGQETQYF. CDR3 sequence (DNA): TGTGCCAGCAAGCGACAGGGGCAAGAGACCCAGTACTTC.

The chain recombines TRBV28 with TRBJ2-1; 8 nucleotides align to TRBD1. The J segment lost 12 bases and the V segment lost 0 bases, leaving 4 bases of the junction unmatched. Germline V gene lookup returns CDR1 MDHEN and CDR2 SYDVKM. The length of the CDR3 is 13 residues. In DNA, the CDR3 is TGTGCCAGCAGTTTATGGGACAGGGAGAGGCAGTTCTTC. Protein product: CASSLWDRERQFF. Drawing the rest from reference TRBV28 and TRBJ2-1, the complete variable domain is DVKVTQSSRYLVKRTGEKVFLECVQDMDHENMFWYRQDPGLGLRLIYFSYDVKMKEKGDIPEGYSVSREKKERFSLILESASTNQTSMYLCASSLWDRERQFFGPGTRLTVL.

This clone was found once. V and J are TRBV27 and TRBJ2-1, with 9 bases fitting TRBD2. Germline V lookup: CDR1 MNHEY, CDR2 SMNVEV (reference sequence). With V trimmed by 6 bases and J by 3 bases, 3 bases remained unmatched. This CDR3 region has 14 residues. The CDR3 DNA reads TGTGCCAGCAGCCGTAGCGGGAGCTACAATGAGCAGTTCTTC. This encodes CASSRSGSYNEQFF.

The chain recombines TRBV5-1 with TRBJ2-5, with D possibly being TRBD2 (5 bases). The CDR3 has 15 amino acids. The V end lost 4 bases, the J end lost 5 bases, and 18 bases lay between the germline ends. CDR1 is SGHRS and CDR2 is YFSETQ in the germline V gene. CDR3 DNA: TGCGCCAGCAGCCCAACACCGGGGAAAGCGGAGACCCAGTACTTC. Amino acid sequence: CASSPTPGKAETQYF.

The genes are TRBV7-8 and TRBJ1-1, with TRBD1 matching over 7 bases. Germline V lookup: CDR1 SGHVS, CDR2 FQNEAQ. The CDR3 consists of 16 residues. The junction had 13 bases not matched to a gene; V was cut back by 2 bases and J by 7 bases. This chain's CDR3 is CASSLPGQKMGREAFF. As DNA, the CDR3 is TGTGCCAGCAGCTTACCGGGACAGAAAATGGGGCGTGAAGCTTTCTTT.

The CDR3 loop reads CASSLAGGDTDTQYF. The CDR3 bases are TGTGCCAGCAGCCTAGCGGGAGGGGACACAGATACGCAGTATTTT. V gene TRBV9 combines with J gene TRBJ2-3; TRBD2 aligns across 12 bases. Looked up from germline, CDR1 is SGDLS and CDR2 is YYNGEE. Trimming cost V 4 bases and J 2 bases; bases outside gene matches: 2. The CDR3 runs to 15 residues.

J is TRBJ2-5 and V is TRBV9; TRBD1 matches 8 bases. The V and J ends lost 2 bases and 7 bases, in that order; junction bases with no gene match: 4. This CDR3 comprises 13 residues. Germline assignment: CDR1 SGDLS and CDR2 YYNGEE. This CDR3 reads CASSVTGGMTQYF. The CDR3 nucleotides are TGTGCCAGCAGCGTTACAGGGGGGATGACCCAGTACTTC.

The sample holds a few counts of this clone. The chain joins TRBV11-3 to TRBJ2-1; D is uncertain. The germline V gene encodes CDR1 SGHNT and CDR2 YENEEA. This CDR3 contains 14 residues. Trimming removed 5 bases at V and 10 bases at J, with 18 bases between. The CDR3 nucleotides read TGTGCCAGCAGCCCCCTCTCTAGATTTGACGAGCAGTTCTTC. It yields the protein CASSPLSRFDEQFF.

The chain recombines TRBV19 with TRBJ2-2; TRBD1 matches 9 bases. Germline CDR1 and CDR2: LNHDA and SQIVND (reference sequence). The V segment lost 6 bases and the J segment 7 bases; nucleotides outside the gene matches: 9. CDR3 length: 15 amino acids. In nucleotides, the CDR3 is TGTGCCAGTAGGTTTATGGACAGGGGTGGCGGGGAGCTGTTTTTT. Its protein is CASRFMDRGGGELFF.

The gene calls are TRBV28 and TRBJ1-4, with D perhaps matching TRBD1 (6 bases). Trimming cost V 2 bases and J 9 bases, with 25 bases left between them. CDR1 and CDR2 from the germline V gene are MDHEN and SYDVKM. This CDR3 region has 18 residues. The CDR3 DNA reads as TGTGCCAGCAGTTTACGCGGACAGACCGCCCCAAGAATGAAAAAACTGTTTTTT. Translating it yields CASSLRGQTAPRMKKLFF.

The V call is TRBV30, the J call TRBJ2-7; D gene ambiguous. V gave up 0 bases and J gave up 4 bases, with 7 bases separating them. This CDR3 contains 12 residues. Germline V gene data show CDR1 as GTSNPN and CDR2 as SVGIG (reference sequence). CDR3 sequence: CAWSVGPYEQYF. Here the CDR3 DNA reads TGTGCCTGGAGTGTTGGGCCTTACGAGCAGTACTTC.

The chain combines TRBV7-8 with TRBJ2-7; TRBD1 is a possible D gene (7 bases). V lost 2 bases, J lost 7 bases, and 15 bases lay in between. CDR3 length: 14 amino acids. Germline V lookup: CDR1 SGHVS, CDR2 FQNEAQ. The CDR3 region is CASSLTTGAGEQYF. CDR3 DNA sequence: TGTGCCAGCAGCTTAACCACAGGGGCGGGGGAGCAGTACTTC.

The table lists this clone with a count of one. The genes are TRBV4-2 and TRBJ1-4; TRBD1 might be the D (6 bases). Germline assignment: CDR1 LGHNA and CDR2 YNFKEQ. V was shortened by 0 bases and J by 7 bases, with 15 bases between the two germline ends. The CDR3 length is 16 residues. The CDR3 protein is CASSQDLTTGSEKLFF. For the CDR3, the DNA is TGTGCCAGCAGCCAAGATCTTACGACAGGAAGTGAAAAACTGTTTTTT.

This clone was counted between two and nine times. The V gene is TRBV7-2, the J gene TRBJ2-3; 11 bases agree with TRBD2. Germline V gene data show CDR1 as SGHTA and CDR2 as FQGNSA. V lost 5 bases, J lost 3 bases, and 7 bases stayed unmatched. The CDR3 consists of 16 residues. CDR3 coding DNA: TGTGCCAGCAGCCTGCGACTAGCGGGAATGACAGATACGCAGTATTTT. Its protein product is CASSLRLAGMTDTQYF.

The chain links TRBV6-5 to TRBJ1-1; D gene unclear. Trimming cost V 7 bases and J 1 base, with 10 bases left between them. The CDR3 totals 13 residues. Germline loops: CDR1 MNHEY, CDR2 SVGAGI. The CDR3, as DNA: TGTGCCAGCATCGGCGGAGGGAACACTGAAGCTTTCTTT. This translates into CASIGGGNTEAFF.

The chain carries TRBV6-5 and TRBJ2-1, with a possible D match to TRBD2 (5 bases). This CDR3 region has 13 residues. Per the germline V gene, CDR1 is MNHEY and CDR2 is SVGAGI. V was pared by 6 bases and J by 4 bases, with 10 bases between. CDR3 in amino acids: CASRELGYNEQFF. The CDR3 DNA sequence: TGTGCCAGCAGGGAACTAGGGTACAATGAGCAGTTCTTC.